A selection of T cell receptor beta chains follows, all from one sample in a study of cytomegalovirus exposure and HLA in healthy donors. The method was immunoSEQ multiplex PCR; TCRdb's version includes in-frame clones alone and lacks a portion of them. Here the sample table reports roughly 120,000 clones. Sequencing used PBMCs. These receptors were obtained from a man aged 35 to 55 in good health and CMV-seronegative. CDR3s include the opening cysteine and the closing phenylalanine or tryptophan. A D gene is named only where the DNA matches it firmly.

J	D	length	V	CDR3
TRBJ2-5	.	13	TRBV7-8	CASSPRRVETQYF
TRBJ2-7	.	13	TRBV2	CASSESAAYEQYF
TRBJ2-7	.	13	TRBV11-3	CASSLDHSYEQYF
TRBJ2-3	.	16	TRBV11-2	CASSSPDRRPLDTQYF
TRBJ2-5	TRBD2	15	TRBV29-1	CSDGPSGGEGETQYF
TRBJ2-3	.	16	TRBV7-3	CASSLEQIPPTDTQYF
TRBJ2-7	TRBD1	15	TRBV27	CASSLGTGHSYEQYF
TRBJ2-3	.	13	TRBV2	CASLVGHSDTQYF
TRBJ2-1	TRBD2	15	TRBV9	CASSVNSGVYNEQFF
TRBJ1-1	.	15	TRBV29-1	CSVEGGQGPYTEAFF
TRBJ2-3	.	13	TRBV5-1	CASRRTSEGTQYF
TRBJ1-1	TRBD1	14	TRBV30	CAWSQGQQNTEAFF
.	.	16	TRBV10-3	CAISEPSRGRGYEQYF
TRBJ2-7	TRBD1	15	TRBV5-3	CARSRNVTGDEEQYF
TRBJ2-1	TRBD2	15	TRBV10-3	CAISGKREGGNEQFF
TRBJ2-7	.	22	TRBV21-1	CASSKTPHPSTSGTAPSYEQYF